The clone carrying this T cell receptor beta chain was detected once. Its specificity is not known. Once RNA had been extracted, it was reverse transcribed into cDNA to act as the sequencing template. Generated by immunoSEQ multiplex PCR, the TCRdb table keeps only in-frame clones and is missing some. The table has about 150,000 clones, more than 40% seen once. This entry belongs to a study of CD8+ T cells in alopecia areata. Study-wide background: Treated patients took oral tofacitinib at 5 to 10 mg twice daily.

Findings of the study overall: Scalp sequencing captures resident alphabeta T cells of normal skin too.

This receptor was obtained from a human donor with alopecia areata. Sample: CD4+ T cells sorted from blood.

This chain's CDR3 is CASSHPPGLAGADTQYF. The CDR3 coding sequence is TGCGCCAGCAGCCACCCCCCGGGACTAGCGGGAGCAGATACGCAGTATTTT. The rearrangement links TRBV4-1 to TRBJ2-3, with 14 bases fitting TRBD2. V was clipped by 3 bases and J by 4 bases; unmatched bases: 6. There are 17 residues in the CDR3. Germline values: CDR1 MGHRA, CDR2 YSYEKL.